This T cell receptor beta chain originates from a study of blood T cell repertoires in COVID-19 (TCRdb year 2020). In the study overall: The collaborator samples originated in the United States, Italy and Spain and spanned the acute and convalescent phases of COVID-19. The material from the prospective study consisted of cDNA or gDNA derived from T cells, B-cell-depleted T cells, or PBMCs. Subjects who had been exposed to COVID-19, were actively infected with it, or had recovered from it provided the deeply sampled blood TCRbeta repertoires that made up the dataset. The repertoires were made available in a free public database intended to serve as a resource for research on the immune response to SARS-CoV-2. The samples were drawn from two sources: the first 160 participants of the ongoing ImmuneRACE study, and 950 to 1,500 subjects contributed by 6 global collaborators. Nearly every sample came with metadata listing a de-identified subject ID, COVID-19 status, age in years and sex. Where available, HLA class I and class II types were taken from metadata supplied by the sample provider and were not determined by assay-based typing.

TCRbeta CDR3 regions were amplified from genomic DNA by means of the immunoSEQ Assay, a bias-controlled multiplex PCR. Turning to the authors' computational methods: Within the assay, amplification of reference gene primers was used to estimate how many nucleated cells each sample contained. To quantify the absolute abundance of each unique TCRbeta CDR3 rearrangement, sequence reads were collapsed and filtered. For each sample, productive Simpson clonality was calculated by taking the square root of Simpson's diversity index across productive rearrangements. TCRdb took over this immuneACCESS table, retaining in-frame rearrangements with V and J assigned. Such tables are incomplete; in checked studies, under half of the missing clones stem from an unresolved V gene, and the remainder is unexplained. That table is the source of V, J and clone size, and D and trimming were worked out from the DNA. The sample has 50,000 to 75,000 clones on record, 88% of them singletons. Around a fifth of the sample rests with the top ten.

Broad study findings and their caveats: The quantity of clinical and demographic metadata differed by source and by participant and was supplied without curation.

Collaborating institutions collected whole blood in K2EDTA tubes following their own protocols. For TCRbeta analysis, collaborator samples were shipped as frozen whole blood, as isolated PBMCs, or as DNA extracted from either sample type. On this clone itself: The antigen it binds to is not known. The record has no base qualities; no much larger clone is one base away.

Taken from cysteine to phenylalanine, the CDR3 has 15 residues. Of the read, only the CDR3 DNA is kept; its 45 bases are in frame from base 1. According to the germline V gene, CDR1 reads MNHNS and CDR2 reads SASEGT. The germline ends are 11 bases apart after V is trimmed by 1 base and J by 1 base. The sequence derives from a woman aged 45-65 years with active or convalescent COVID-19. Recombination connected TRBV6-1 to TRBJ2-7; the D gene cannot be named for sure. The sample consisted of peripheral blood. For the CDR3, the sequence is CASSEESWASYEQYF. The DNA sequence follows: TGTGCCAGCAGTGAAGAGTCCTGGGCGTCCTACGAGCAGTACTTC.